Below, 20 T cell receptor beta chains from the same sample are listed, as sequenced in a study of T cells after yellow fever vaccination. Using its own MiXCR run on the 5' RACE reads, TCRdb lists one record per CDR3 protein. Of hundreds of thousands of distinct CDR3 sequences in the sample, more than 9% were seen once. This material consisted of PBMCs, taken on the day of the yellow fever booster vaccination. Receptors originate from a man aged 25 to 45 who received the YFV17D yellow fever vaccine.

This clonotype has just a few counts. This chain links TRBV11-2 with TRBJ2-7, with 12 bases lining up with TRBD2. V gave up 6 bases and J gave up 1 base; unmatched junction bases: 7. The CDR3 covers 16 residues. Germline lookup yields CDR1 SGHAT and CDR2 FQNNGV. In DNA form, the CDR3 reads TGTGCCAGCAGGTCCCCGACTAGCGGGAGTTCCTACGAGCAGTACTTC. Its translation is CASRSPTSGSSYEQYF.

The CDR3 spells CALSGTRGGTDTQYF. DNA of the CDR3: TGTGCCTTGTCCGGGACTAGGGGGGGGACAGATACGCAGTATTTT. This sequence joins TRBV30 and TRBJ2-3; TRBD2 matches 8 bases. This CDR3 region has 15 residues. V was clipped by 7 bases and J by 3 bases; unmatched bases: 12. Germline CDR1 reads GTSNPN; CDR2 reads SVGIG (reference sequence).

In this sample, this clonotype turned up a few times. This CDR3 is CAWGSPDRSEKLFF. In DNA, the CDR3 is TGTGCCTGGGGCAGCCCGGACAGGTCTGAAAAACTGTTTTTT. This chain joins TRBV30 and TRBJ1-4; TRBD1 aligns across 7 bases. CDR1 GTSNPN and CDR2 SVGIG come from the germline V gene (reference sequence). Trimming at V came to 5 bases and at J to 7 bases, leaving 10 bases not matched to a gene. There are 14 residues in the CDR3.

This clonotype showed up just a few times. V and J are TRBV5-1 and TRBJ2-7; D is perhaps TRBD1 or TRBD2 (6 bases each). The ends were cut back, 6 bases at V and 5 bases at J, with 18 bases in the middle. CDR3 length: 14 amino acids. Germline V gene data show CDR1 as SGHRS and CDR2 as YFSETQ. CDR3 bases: TGCGCCAGCACCCCCGGGGGCAGTGCCCACGAGCAGTACTTC. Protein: CASTPGGSAHEQYF.

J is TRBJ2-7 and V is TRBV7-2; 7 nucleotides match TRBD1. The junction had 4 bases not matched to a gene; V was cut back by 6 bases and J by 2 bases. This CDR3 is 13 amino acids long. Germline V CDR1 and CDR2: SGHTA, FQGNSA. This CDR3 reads CASRQTGTYEQYF. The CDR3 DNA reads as TGTGCCAGCAGACAGACAGGGACCTACGAGCAGTACTTC.

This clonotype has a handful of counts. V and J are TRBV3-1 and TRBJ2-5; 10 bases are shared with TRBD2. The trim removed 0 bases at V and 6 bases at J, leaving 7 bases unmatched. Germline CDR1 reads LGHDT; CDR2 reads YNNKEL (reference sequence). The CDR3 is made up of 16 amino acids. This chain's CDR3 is CASSQDAAGGPKTQYF. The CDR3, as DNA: TGTGCCAGCAGCCAAGATGCAGCGGGAGGGCCAAAGACCCAGTACTTC.

CDR3 nucleotides: TGTGCCAGCAGCTTGGAGAGGCTTGGTGCTTTCTTT. Translation gives CASSLERLGAFF. The gene calls are TRBV5-4 and TRBJ1-1; D is ambiguous. CDR1 SGHNT and CDR2 YYREEE come from the germline V gene (reference sequence). CDR3 size: 12 residues. V was clipped by 0 bases and J by 11 bases, with 11 bases between them.

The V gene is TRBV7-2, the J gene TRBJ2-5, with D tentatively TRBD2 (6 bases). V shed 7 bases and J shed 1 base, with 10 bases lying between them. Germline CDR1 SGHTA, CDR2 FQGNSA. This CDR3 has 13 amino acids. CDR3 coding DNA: TGTGCCAGCAACCGGGACTTCCAAGAGACCCAGTACTTC. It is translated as CASNRDFQETQYF. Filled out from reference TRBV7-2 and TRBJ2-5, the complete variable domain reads GAGVSQSPSNKVTEKGKDVELRCDPISGHTALYWYRQSLGQGLEFLIYFQGNSAPDKSGLPSDRFSAERTGGSVSTLTIQRTQQEDSAVYLCASNRDFQETQYFGPGTRLLVL.

The CDR3 coding sequence is TGTGCCAGCCTTGGGGTCGGGGGAACCCTAAATGAGCAGTTCTTC. Its protein is CASLGVGGTLNEQFF. This chain uses TRBV6-1 with TRBJ2-1; possible D gene TRBD2, 6 bases. The CDR3 length is 15 residues. V was pared by 8 bases and J by 7 bases, with 21 bases between. The germline V gene has CDR1 MNHNS and CDR2 SASEGT.

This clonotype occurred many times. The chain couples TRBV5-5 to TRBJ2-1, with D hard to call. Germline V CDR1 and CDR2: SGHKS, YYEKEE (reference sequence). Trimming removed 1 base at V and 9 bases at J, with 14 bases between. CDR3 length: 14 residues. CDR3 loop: CASSLIGVEIEQFF. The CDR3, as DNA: TGTGCCAGCAGCTTGATTGGGGTGGAGATTGAGCAGTTCTTC.

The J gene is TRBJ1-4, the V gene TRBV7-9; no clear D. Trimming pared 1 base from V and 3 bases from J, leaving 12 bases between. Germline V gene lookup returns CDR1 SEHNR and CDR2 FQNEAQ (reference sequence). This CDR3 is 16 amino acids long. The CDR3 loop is CASSLGMGVPNEKLFF. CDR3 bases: TGTGCCAGCAGCTTAGGGATGGGCGTGCCTAATGAAAAACTGTTTTTT.

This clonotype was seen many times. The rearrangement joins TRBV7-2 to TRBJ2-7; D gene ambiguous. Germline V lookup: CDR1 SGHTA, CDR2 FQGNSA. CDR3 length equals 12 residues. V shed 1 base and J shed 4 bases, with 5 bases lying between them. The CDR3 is CASSLVQYEQYF. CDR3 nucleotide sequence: TGTGCCAGCAGCTTAGTTCAGTACGAGCAGTACTTC.

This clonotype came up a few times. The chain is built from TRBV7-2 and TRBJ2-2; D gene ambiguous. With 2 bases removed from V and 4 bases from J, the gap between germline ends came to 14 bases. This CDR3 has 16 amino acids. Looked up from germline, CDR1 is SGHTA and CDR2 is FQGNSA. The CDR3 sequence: CASSLPPSLSTGELFF. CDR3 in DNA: TGTGCCAGCAGCTTACCCCCCAGTCTATCCACCGGGGAGCTGTTTTTT. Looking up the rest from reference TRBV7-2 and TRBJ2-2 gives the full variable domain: GAGVSQSPSNKVTEKGKDVELRCDPISGHTALYWYRQSLGQGLEFLIYFQGNSAPDKSGLPSDRFSAERTGGSVSTLTIQRTQQEDSAVYLCASSLPPSLSTGELFFGEGSRLTVL.

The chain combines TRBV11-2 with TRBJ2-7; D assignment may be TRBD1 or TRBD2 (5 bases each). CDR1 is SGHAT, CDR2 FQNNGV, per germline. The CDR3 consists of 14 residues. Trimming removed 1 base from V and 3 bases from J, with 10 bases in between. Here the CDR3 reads CASSLGGPNYEQYF. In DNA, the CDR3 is TGTGCCAGCAGCTTAGGGGGACCGAACTACGAGCAGTACTTC.

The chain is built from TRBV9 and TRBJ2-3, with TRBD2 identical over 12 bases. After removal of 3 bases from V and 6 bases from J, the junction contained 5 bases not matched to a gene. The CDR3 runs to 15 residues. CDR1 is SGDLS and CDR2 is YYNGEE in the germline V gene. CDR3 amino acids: CASSASGRAVDTQYF. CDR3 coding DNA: TGTGCCAGCAGCGCTAGCGGGAGGGCCGTGGATACGCAGTATTTT. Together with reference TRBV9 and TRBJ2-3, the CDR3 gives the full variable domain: DSGVTQTPKHLITATGQRVTLRCSPRSGDLSVYWYQQSLDQGLQFLIQYYNGEERAKGNILERFSAQQFPDLHSELNLSSLELGDSALYFCASSASGRAVDTQYFGPGTRLTVL.

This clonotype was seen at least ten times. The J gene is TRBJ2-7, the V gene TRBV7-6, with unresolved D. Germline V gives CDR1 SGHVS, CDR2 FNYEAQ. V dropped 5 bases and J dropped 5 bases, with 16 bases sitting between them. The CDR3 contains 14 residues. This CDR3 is CASSPSGARHEQYF. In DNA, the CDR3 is TGTGCCAGCAGCCCTTCAGGCGCCCGCCACGAGCAGTACTTC.

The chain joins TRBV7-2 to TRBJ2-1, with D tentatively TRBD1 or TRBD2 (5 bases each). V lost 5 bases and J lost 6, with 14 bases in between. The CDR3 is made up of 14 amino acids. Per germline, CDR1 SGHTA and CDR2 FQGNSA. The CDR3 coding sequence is TGTGCCAGCAGCCGGGGACCAGAGAGCAATGAGCAGTTCTTC. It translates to CASSRGPESNEQFF.

The CDR3 protein is CASSEGQGANTGELFF. The CDR3 DNA is TGTGCCAGCAGTGAGGGTCAAGGGGCAAACACCGGGGAGCTGTTTTTT. The chain is built from TRBV2 and TRBJ2-2; tentative D call: TRBD1 (5 bases). Germline lookup yields CDR1 SNHLY and CDR2 FYNNEI. The CDR3 loop spans 16 amino acids. With 3 bases removed from V and 2 bases from J, the gap between germline ends came to 13 bases. Together with reference TRBV2 and TRBJ2-2, the CDR3 gives the full variable domain: EPEVTQTPSHQVTQMGQEVILRCVPISNHLYFYWYRQILGQKVEFLVSFYNNEISEKSEIFDDQFSVERPDGSNFTLKIRSTKLEDSAMYFCASSEGQGANTGELFFGEGSRLTVL.

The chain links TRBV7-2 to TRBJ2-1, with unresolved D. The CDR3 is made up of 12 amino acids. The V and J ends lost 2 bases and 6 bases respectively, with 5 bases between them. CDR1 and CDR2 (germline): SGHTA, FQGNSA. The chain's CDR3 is CASSLHTNEQFF. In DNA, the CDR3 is TGTGCCAGCAGCTTACACACCAATGAGCAGTTCTTC.

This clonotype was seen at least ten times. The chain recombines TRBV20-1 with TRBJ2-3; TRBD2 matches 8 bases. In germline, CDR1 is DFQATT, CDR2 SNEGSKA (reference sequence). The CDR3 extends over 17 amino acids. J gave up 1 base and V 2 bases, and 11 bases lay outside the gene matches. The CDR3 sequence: CSARQAGVSEGTDTQYF. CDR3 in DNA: TGCAGTGCTAGACAAGCGGGAGTGAGTGAGGGCACAGATACGCAGTATTTT.